A single sample gave rise to the 29 T cell receptor beta chains below, sequenced in a study of cytomegalovirus exposure and HLA in healthy donors. Both 60 Vbeta primers and 13 Jbeta primers went into the PCR. Produced via immunoSEQ multiplex PCR; TCRdb's table is partial and in-frame only. The sample records 100,000 or so clones, less than 75% being singletons. Material: PBMCs. Receptor source: a woman aged 25 to 45 in good health and CMV-seropositive.

This rearrangement joins TRBV5-1 to TRBJ2-3; TRBD1 aligns across 7 bases. In germline, CDR1 is SGHRS, CDR2 YFSETQ. The CDR3 length is 14 residues. V lost 8 bases, J lost 2 bases, and 8 bases stayed unmatched. CDR3 in amino acids: CASSPGQTTDTQYF. CDR3 sequence (DNA): TGCGCCAGTTCCCCGGGACAGACCACAGATACGCAGTATTTT.

V is TRBV7-2 and J is TRBJ1-4, with 7 bases aligning to TRBD1. Unmatched junction bases numbered 7, after V lost 5 bases and J lost 7 bases. This CDR3 has 14 residues. From germline, CDR1 is SGHTA and CDR2 FQGNSA. CDR3 in DNA: TGTGCCAGCAGCCCCCGGGACAGTAGTGAAAAACTGTTTTTT. Its translation is CASSPRDSSEKLFF.

This chain links TRBV20-1 with TRBJ1-2, with 8 bases matching TRBD1. Germline CDR1 DFQATT, CDR2 SNEGSKA (reference sequence). V trimming: 5 bases; J trimming: 8 bases; junction bases outside the gene matches: 4. The CDR3 has 11 amino acids. CDR3 residues: CSAGGQGGYTF. Written as DNA, the CDR3 is TGCAGTGCTGGTGGACAGGGCGGCTACACCTTC.

V and J are TRBV30 and TRBJ2-3; 7 positions match TRBD1. The CDR3 has 14 residues. Germline V gene data show CDR1 as GTSNPN and CDR2 as SVGIG (reference sequence). The trim removed 5 bases at V and 3 bases at J, leaving 8 bases unmatched. CDR3 sequence reads: CAWGGQTITDTQYF. CDR3 nucleotide sequence: TGTGCCTGGGGGGGACAGACCATTACAGATACGCAGTATTTT.

Only a few counts were recorded for this clone. This sequence joins TRBV15 and TRBJ2-3, with 9 positions matching TRBD2. The CDR3 is 17 residues long. The junction had 5 bases not matched to a gene; V was cut back by 1 base and J by 0 bases. Per germline, CDR1 LNHNV and CDR2 YYDKDF (reference sequence). The CDR3, as DNA: TGTGCCACCAGCAGAGCCCAGCGGGGGGTCAGCACAGATACGCAGTATTTT. Protein sequence: CATSRAQRGVSTDTQYF.

The chain combines TRBV27 with TRBJ2-2, with D possibly being TRBD1 (5 bases). Germline V CDR1 and CDR2: MNHEY, SMNVEV (reference sequence). V lost 7 bases and J 1 base, leaving 10 bases between the germline ends. This CDR3 has 14 amino acids. Here the CDR3 DNA reads TGTGCCAGCACTCTAGGGGTGAACACCGGGGAGCTGTTTTTT. Translation gives CASTLGVNTGELFF.

This rearrangement joins TRBV25-1 to TRBJ1-2; TRBD1 matches 9 bases. Germline lookup yields CDR1 MGHDK and CDR2 SYGVNS. The trim removed 8 bases at V and 5 bases at J, leaving 9 bases unmatched. CDR3 size: 14 residues. The CDR3 loop is CASVAPGQGYGYTF. Here the CDR3 DNA reads TGTGCCAGCGTCGCCCCGGGACAGGGATATGGCTACACCTTC.

Regarding this clone: A junction boundary mismatches the germline segment, possibly from a read error. At the DNA level, this CDR3 is encoded by other sequences in the same sample as well. The chain carries TRBV4-3 and TRBJ1-1; tentative D call: TRBD1 (5 bases). This CDR3 has 14 residues. Germline V CDR1 and CDR2: LGHNA, YSLEER. This CDR3 reads CASSQDRSGTEAFF. Written as DNA, the CDR3 is TGCGCCAGCAGCCAAGATCGTTCGGGGACTGAAGCTTTCTTC.

J is TRBJ1-5 and V is TRBV6-1; 7 bases align to TRBD1. The V gene's germline CDR1 is MNHNS and CDR2 SASEGT. This CDR3 contains 14 residues. Losses at the gene ends were 6 bases for V and 3 bases for J; bases not matched to a gene: 5. CDR3 nucleotide sequence: TGTGCCAGCAGACCCGGGACAGTCAATCAGCCCCAGCATTTT. Its translation: CASRPGTVNQPQHF.

The chain recombines TRBV5-4 with TRBJ2-5; no definite D call. Between the trimmed V and J ends, which lost 5 bases and 2 bases, there was a span of 7 bases. Germline assignment: CDR1 SGHNT and CDR2 YYREEE (reference sequence). The CDR3 extends over 12 amino acids. The CDR3 region is CASSRHQETQYF. CDR3 in DNA: TGTGCCAGCAGTCGACATCAAGAGACCCAGTACTTC.

This clone appeared a few times. The chain employs TRBV29-1 and TRBJ2-2; a weak D match, TRBD1 (6 bases). CDR1 and CDR2 (germline): SQVTM, ANQGSEA. The CDR3 contains 12 residues. V shed 7 bases and J shed 7 bases, with 13 bases lying between them. The CDR3 region is CSGYRVSGELFF. CDR3 DNA sequence: TGCAGCGGGTACAGGGTGAGCGGGGAGCTGTTTTTT.

This clone was picked up a small number of times. V gene TRBV5-1 combines with J gene TRBJ1-2; 7 positions agree with TRBD1. The CDR3 length is 16 residues. V shed 4 bases and J 1 base; nucleotides not matched to a gene: 10. CDR1 SGHRS and CDR2 YFSETQ come from the germline V gene. Here the CDR3 reads CASSPYRGGSNYGYTF. The DNA of the CDR3 is TGCGCCAGCAGCCCCTACAGGGGAGGTAGTAACTATGGCTACACCTTC.

The chain has TRBV28 and TRBJ1-3; D remains ambiguous. Germline V gene lookup returns CDR1 MDHEN and CDR2 SYDVKM. This CDR3 is 15 amino acids long. The ends were cut back, 1 base at V and 3 bases at J, with 10 bases in the middle. This CDR3 is CASSLSGSGGNTIYF. DNA for the CDR3: TGTGCCAGCAGTTTATCTGGGTCGGGTGGAAACACCATATATTTT.

Points on this clone: The identical CDR3 is also encoded by other nucleotide sequences in the sample. The rearrangement joins TRBV5-1 to TRBJ2-1; TRBD1 aligns across 9 bases. The CDR3 is made up of 15 amino acids. Germline lookup yields CDR1 SGHRS and CDR2 YFSETQ. The V segment lost 4 bases and the J segment 7 bases; nucleotides outside the gene matches: 9. In nucleotides, the CDR3 is TGCGCCAGCAGCCTACAGGGGGCTTCTCGAAATGAGCAGTTCTTC. This translates into CASSLQGASRNEQFF.

This rearrangement joins TRBV5-1 to TRBJ1-3, with 7 bases fitting TRBD1. Germline-derived CDR1 and CDR2 are SGHRS and YFSETQ. This CDR3 has 14 amino acids. V was clipped by 5 bases and J by 4 bases; unmatched bases: 6. The CDR3 sequence: CASSGDSWGNTIYF. CDR3 coding DNA: TGCGCCAGCAGTGGGGACAGTTGGGGAAACACCATATATTTT. The full variable domain, its missing parts supplied by reference TRBV5-1 and TRBJ1-3, is KAGVTQTPRYLIKTRGQQVTLSCSPISGHRSVSWYQQTPGQGLQFLFEYFSETQRNKGNFPGRFSGRQFSNSRSEMNVSTLELGDSALYLCASSGDSWGNTIYFGEGSWLTVV.

The chain is built from TRBV25-1 and TRBJ1-2; D gene ambiguous. The germline V gene encodes CDR1 MGHDK and CDR2 SYGVNS. Trimming shortened V by 6 bases and J by 1 base, and 12 bases separated the two germline ends. The CDR3 runs 14 residues. The CDR3 DNA reads TGTGCCAGCAGACCCTTAGGAGTTAACTATGGCTACACCTTC. Its translation: CASRPLGVNYGYTF.

This sequence joins TRBV7-9 and TRBJ2-5; 8 bases are a match to TRBD2. CDR3 length: 14 residues. The trim removed 3 bases at V and 1 base at J, leaving 1 base unmatched. Germline V CDR1 and CDR2: SEHNR, FQNEAQ (reference sequence). The CDR3 DNA is TGTGCCAGCAGCTTTAGCGGGACCCAAGAGACCCAGTACTTC. It translates to CASSFSGTQETQYF.

This clone has a handful of counts. This chain joins TRBV4-2 and TRBJ1-5; 7 bases agree with TRBD1. The germline V gene encodes CDR1 LGHNA and CDR2 YNFKEQ. CDR3 size: 17 residues. V lost 0 bases, J lost 1 base, and 6 bases stayed unmatched. This CDR3 is CASSQEPTGLSNQPQHF. CDR3 nucleotides: TGTGCCAGCAGCCAAGAGCCGACAGGGCTGAGCAATCAGCCCCAGCATTTT.

The CDR3 DNA reads as TGCGCCAGCAGAGACTCGGGCAATCAGCCCCAGCATTTT. It yields the protein CASRDSGNQPQHF. The chain is built from TRBV10-2 and TRBJ1-5; D is unclear. This CDR3 comprises 13 residues. Trimming removed 6 bases from V and 2 bases from J, with 8 bases in between. Germline V CDR1 and CDR2: WSHSY, SAAADI.

The V call is TRBV2, the J call TRBJ1-1; the match to TRBD1 covers 7 bases. The CDR3 consists of 13 residues. The germline V gene encodes CDR1 SNHLY and CDR2 FYNNEI. V dropped 8 bases and J dropped 6; count of bases not matched to a gene: 9. CDR3 bases: TGTGCCAGCGTTCCGGAGGACAGGCCTGAAGCTTTCTTT. Encoded protein: CASVPEDRPEAFF.

This clone was observed a few times. CDR3 nucleotide sequence: TGTGCCAGCAGGCCGACGGGATATGGCTACACCTTC. This sequence encodes CASRPTGYGYTF. The chain uses TRBV6-1 and TRBJ1-2; no clear D gene. V lost 6 bases to trimming and J lost 5 bases, with 10 bases between them. CDR3 length: 12 amino acids. CDR1 is MNHNS and CDR2 is SASEGT in the germline V gene.

The chain uses TRBV5-4 and TRBJ2-5; 8 bases map to TRBD2. The CDR3 has 15 amino acids. Germline V gives CDR1 SGHNT, CDR2 YYREEE (reference sequence). The junction had 7 bases not matched to a gene; V was cut back by 6 bases and J by 0 bases. The CDR3 DNA reads TGTGCCAGCACCCCGGGAGGGAGTTACCAAGAGACCCAGTACTTC. Residues: CASTPGGSYQETQYF.

CDR3 bases: TGTGCCAGCAGCCGGACTAGCGGGGGTAACACCGGGGAGCTGTTTTTT. It specifies CASSRTSGGNTGELFF. The chain recombines TRBV7-3 with TRBJ2-2; TRBD2 matches at 13 bases. Germline V gene lookup returns CDR1 SGHTA and CDR2 FQGTGA. This CDR3 has 16 residues. The trim removed 5 bases at V and 2 bases at J, leaving 2 bases unmatched.

This chain connects TRBV7-2 to TRBJ1-5; D is unclear. The CDR3 runs to 13 residues. CDR1 is SGHTA and CDR2 is FQGNSA in the germline V gene. The V and J ends lost 2 bases and 3 bases respectively, with 5 bases between them. CDR3: CASSLLPNQPQHF. CDR3 DNA sequence: TGTGCCAGCAGCTTACTCCCCAATCAGCCCCAGCATTTT.

The rearrangement joins TRBV4-3 to TRBJ2-1, with 7 bases lining up with TRBD2. Unmatched junction bases numbered 12, after V lost 6 bases and J lost 7 bases. This CDR3 is 15 amino acids long. The germline V gene has CDR1 LGHNA and CDR2 YSLEER. CDR3 bases: TGCGCCAGCAGTGGGGGGGGGAACCTGGGGAATGAGCAGTTCTTC. Amino acid sequence: CASSGGGNLGNEQFF.

The V gene is TRBV6-5, the J gene TRBJ1-5, with 9 bases that match TRBD1. With 2 bases clipped from V and 1 base from J, the junction kept 0 bases outside the gene matches. The CDR3 is made up of 15 amino acids. Germline V gene lookup returns CDR1 MNHEY and CDR2 SVGAGI. The CDR3 sequence: CASSYGTGSNQPQHF. As DNA, the CDR3 is TGTGCCAGCAGTTACGGGACAGGGAGCAATCAGCCCCAGCATTTT.

This chain connects TRBV2 to TRBJ1-4; D is possibly TRBD1 (5 bases). CDR3 length equals 13 residues. Germline lookup yields CDR1 SNHLY and CDR2 FYNNEI. The V end lost 5 bases, the J end lost 5 bases, and 9 bases lay between the germline ends. CDR3 nucleotide sequence: TGTGCCAGCAGTACAGGACGGAATGAAAAACTGTTTTTT. Encoded protein: CASSTGRNEKLFF.

The chain employs TRBV28 and TRBJ1-1, with 7 positions matching TRBD1. The CDR3 has 15 residues. V shed 3 bases, J shed 5 bases, and the junction held 9 bases outside the gene matches. Per the germline V gene, CDR1 is MDHEN and CDR2 is SYDVKM. The CDR3 DNA is TGTGCCAGCAGTTTTATAGACAGGGCTGGAACTGAAGCTTTCTTT. Its protein product is CASSFIDRAGTEAFF.

This clone has just one count. This chain connects TRBV7-2 to TRBJ2-1; 9 bases are a match to TRBD1. From germline, CDR1 is SGHTA and CDR2 FQGNSA. V gave up 5 bases and J gave up 4 bases; unmatched junction bases: 3. This CDR3 region has 14 residues. The CDR3 here is CASSKDRGYNEQFF. The CDR3 DNA is TGTGCCAGCAGCAAGGACAGGGGATACAATGAGCAGTTCTTC.